Detailed here is one T cell receptor beta chain. The entry originates in a study of blood T cell repertoires in COVID-19. Study-wide background: Donors in the United States, Italy and Spain gave samples during acute or convalescent COVID-19.

The authors' processing: Amplified reference gene primers provided the basis for estimating nucleated cell counts. Produced via immunoSEQ multiplex PCR; TCRdb's table is partial and in-frame only. V, J and clone size were drawn from that table, and D and trimming were deduced from the DNA. The data hold under 100,000 clones, with about nine tenths observed a single time. Germline CDR1 reads SNHLY; CDR2 reads FYNNEI. The CDR3 is 16 amino acids. V lost 3 bases to trimming and J lost 2 bases; unmatched junction nucleotides: 7. V gene TRBV2 combines with J gene TRBJ2-1; 7 nucleotides line up with TRBD1. The sample was peripheral blood. The TCR comes from a man aged 50 or older with acute or convalescent COVID-19. The CDR3, as DNA: TGTGCCAGCAGTGATCAGACAGGGACACCCTACAATGAGCAGTTCTTC. Residues: CASSDQTGTPYNEQFF.